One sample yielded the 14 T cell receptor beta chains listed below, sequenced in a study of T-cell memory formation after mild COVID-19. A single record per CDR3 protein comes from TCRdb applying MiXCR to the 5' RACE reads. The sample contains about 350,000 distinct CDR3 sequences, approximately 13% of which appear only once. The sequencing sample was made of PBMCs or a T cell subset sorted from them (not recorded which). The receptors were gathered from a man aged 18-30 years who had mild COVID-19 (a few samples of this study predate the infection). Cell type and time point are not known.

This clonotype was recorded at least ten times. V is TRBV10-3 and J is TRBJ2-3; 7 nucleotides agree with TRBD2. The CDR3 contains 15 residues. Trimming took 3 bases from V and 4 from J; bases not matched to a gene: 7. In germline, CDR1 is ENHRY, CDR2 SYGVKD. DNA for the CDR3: TGTGCCATCAGTGATGTCAAGCGGGGCCCAGATACGCAGTATTTT. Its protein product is CAISDVKRGPDTQYF.

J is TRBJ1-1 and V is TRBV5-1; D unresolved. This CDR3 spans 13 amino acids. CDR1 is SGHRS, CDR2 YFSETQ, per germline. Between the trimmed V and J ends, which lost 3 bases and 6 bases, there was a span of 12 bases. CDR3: CASSYRPGAEAFF. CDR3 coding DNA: TGCGCCAGCAGCTATCGCCCGGGAGCTGAAGCTTTCTTT.

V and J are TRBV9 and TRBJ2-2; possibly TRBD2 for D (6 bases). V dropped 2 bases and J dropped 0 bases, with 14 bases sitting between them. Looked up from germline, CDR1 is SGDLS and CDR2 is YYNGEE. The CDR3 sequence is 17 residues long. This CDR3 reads CASSVNPTRANTGELFF. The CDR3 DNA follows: TGTGCCAGCAGCGTGAACCCGACTAGGGCGAACACCGGGGAGCTGTTTTTT. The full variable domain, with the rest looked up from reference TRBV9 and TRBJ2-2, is DSGVTQTPKHLITATGQRVTLRCSPRSGDLSVYWYQQSLDQGLQFLIQYYNGEERAKGNILERFSAQQFPDLHSELNLSSLELGDSALYFCASSVNPTRANTGELFFGEGSRLTVL.

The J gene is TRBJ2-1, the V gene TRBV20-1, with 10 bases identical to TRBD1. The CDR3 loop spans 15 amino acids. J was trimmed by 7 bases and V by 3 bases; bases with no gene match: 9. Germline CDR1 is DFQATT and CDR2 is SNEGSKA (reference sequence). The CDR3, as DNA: TGCAGTGCTAGCTCGGGACAGGGGAGTATGAATGAGCAGTTCTTC. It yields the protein CSASSGQGSMNEQFF.

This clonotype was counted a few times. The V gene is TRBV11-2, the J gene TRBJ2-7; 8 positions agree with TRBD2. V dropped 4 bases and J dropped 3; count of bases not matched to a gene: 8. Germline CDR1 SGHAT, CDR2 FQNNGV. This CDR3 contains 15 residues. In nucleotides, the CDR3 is TGTGCCAGCAGCTGGGGCGGGGGGCTGCGCTACGAGCAGTACTTC. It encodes CASSWGGGLRYEQYF.

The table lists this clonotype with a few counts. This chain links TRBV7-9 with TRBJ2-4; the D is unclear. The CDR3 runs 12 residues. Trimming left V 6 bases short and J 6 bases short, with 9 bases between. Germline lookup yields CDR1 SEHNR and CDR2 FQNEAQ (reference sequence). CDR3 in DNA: TGTGCCAGCAGTTCGGACGGAAACATTCAGTACTTC. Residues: CASSSDGNIQYF.

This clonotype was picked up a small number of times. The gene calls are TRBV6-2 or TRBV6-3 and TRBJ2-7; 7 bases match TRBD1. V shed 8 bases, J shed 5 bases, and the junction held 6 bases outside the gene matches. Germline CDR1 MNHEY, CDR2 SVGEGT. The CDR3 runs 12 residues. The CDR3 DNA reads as TGTGCCAGCGGGATGAGGGGGCACGAGCAGTACTTC. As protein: CASGMRGHEQYF.

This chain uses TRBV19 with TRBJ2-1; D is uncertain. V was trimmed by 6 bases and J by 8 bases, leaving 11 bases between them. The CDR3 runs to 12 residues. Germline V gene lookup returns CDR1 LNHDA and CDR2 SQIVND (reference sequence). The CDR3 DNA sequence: TGTGCCAGTAGCCATACTGGGGATGAGCAGTTCTTC. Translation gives CASSHTGDEQFF.

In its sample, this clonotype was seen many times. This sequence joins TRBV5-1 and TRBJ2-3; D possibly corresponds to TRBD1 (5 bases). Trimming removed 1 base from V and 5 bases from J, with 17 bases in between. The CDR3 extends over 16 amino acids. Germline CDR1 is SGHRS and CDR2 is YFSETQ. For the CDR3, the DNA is TGCGCCAGCAGCTTGCTGGAATCTGGGCAGGGAGATACGCAGTATTTT. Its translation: CASSLLESGQGDTQYF.

CDR3 in amino acids: CASLAGAWDTQYF. In DNA form, the CDR3 reads TGTGCCAGCCTAGCGGGGGCCTGGGATACGCAGTATTTT. V is TRBV11-2 and J is TRBJ2-3, with TRBD2 identical over 10 bases. The CDR3 contains 13 residues. The trim removed 8 bases at V and 6 bases at J, leaving 5 bases unmatched. Germline V CDR1 and CDR2: SGHAT, FQNNGV.

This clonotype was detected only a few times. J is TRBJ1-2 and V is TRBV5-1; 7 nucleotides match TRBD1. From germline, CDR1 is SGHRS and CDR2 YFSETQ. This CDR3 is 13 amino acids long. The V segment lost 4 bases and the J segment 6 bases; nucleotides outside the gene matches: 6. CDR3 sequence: CASSRDRDDGYTF. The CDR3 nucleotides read TGCGCCAGCAGCCGAGACAGGGACGATGGCTACACCTTC.

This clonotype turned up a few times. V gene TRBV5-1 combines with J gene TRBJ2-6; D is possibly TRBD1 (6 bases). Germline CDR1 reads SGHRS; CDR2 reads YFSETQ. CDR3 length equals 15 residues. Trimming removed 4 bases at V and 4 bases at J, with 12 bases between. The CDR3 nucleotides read TGCGCCAGCAGCGCTACAGGGTCCGGGGCCAACGTCCTGACTTTC. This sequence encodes CASSATGSGANVLTF. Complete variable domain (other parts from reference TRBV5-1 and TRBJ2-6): KAGVTQTPRYLIKTRGQQVTLSCSPISGHRSVSWYQQTPGQGLQFLFEYFSETQRNKGNFPGRFSGRQFSNSRSEMNVSTLELGDSALYLCASSATGSGANVLTFGAGSRLTVL.

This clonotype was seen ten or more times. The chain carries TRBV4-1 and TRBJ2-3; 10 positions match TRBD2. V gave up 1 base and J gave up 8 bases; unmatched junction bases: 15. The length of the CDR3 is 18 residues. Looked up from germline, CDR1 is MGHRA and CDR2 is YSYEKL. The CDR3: CASSQAISLAGVLGTQYF. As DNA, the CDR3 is TGCGCCAGCAGCCAAGCAATCTCGCTAGCGGGGGTGTTAGGTACGCAGTATTTT.

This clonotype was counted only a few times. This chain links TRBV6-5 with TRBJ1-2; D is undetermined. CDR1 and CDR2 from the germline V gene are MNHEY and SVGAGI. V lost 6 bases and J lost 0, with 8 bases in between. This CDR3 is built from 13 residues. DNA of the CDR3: TGTGCCAGCAGCTACAGCTCTAACTATGGCTACACCTTC. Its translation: CASSYSSNYGYTF.